This is a list of T cell receptor beta chains from one sample in a study of neurological immune-mediated disorders. TCRdb recomputed calls from the 5' RACE reads with MiXCR, one row per CDR3 protein. Of 35,000 to 45,000 distinct CDR3 sequences detected, more than 3% appear once; the ten largest clones hold 7.5% to 8.5%. The sequencing sample was made of PBMCs. These receptors all come from a woman aged 55-70 years with multiple sclerosis. The CDR3 runs from the conserved cysteine through the conserved F or W. The D gene is left open where the match is weak. Size is stated for part of the rows, as once, few or many counts, or as a class when the clone is expanded.

V gene: TRBV25-1; D gene: -; J gene: TRBJ1-1; clone size: many; CDR3 DNA: TGTGCCAGCAGGGCCCCAGGACTTACTGAAGCTTTCTTT; CDR3 protein: CASRAPGLTEAFF
V gene: TRBV5-1; D gene: -; J gene: TRBJ2-2; clone size: many; CDR3 DNA: TGCGCCAGCAGTCAAGAGAACACCGGGGAGCTGTTTTTT; CDR3 protein: CASSQENTGELFF
V gene: TRBV6-5; D gene: -; J gene: TRBJ1-3; clone size: many; CDR3 DNA: TGTGCCAGCAGTTCCAATTATGGAAACACCATATATTTT; CDR3 protein: CASSSNYGNTIYF
V gene: TRBV7-8; D gene: -; J gene: TRBJ2-4; clone size: many; CDR3 DNA: TGTGCCAGCAGCTTAGCGCCCCCAGTCCTAGCCAAAAACATTCAGTACTTC; CDR3 protein: CASSLAPPVLAKNIQYF
V gene: TRBV5-5; D gene: -; J gene: TRBJ2-1; clone size: many; CDR3 DNA: TGTGCCAGCAGCTTGGGCGGGCTATCCTACAATGAGCAGTTCTTC; CDR3 protein: CASSLGGLSYNEQFF
V gene: TRBV20-1; D gene: -; J gene: TRBJ1-1; clone size: many; CDR3 DNA: TGCAGTGCTCGATTCGGGGTTTTGGAGAACACTGAAGCTTTCTTT; CDR3 protein: CSARFGVLENTEAFF
V gene: TRBV20-1; D gene: TRBD1; J gene: TRBJ2-7; clone size: many; CDR3 DNA: TGCAGTGCGGGAATCGGGACAGGCGCCAACTACGAGCAGTACTTC; CDR3 protein: CSAGIGTGANYEQYF
V gene: TRBV19; D gene: -; J gene: TRBJ1-5; clone size: many; CDR3 DNA: TGTGCCAGTAGCCCCATGGTCTACAGCAATCAGCCCCAGCATTTT; CDR3 protein: CASSPMVYSNQPQHF
V gene: TRBV5-1; D gene: -; J gene: TRBJ2-1; clone size: many; CDR3 DNA: TGCGCCAGCAGCTTGGACCCAGGGTCCTACAATGAGCAGTTCTTC; CDR3 protein: CASSLDPGSYNEQFF
V gene: TRBV5-1; D gene: -; J gene: TRBJ1-2; clone size: many; CDR3 DNA: TGCGCCAGCAGCTTGGTCGGGGGGGGCAACAATGGCTACACCTTC; CDR3 protein: CASSLVGGGNNGYTF
V gene: TRBV6-2/TRBV6-3; D gene: TRBD1; J gene: TRBJ2-1; clone size: -; CDR3 DNA: TGTGCCAGCAGTTACAGGGACAGCTCCTACAATGAGCAGTTCTTC; CDR3 protein: CASSYRDSSYNEQFF
V gene: TRBV7-9; D gene: -; J gene: TRBJ2-3; clone size: many; CDR3 DNA: TGTGCCAGCAGCTTATTCAGCACAGATACGCAGTATTTT; CDR3 protein: CASSLFSTDTQYF
V gene: TRBV5-6; D gene: TRBD1; J gene: TRBJ1-6; clone size: many; CDR3 DNA: TGTGCCAGCGAGGGACAGGGTTTTTCACCCCTCCACTTT; CDR3 protein: CASEGQGFSPLHF
V gene: TRBV5-8; D gene: -; J gene: TRBJ1-1; clone size: many; CDR3 DNA: TGTGCCAGCAGGGGACCGGGACCCAGGAACACTGAAGCTTTCTTT; CDR3 protein: CASRGPGPRNTEAFF
V gene: TRBV20-1; D gene: TRBD1; J gene: TRBJ1-2; clone size: many; CDR3 DNA: TGCAGTGCCTCGGGACAGGCTTCTAACTATGGCTACACCTTC; CDR3 protein: CSASGQASNYGYTF
V gene: TRBV12-3/TRBV12-4; D gene: -; J gene: TRBJ1-5; clone size: many; CDR3 DNA: TGTGCCAGCAGTTTGGGGGCGCTTAGCAATCAGCCCCAGCATTTT; CDR3 protein: CASSLGALSNQPQHF
V gene: TRBV7-9; D gene: -; J gene: TRBJ1-1; clone size: many; CDR3 DNA: TGTGCCAGCAGCTTAGCTGCTGGGAACACTGAAGCTTTCTTT; CDR3 protein: CASSLAAGNTEAFF
V gene: TRBV12-3/TRBV12-4; D gene: TRBD1; J gene: TRBJ1-4; clone size: many; CDR3 DNA: TGTGCCAGCAGTTTTCGAGGGGGCGATGAAAAACTGTTTTTT; CDR3 protein: CASSFRGGDEKLFF
V gene: TRBV12-3/TRBV12-4; D gene: -; J gene: TRBJ1-2; clone size: many; CDR3 DNA: TGTGCCAGCAGTTTGGGGCTTAACTATGGCTACACCTTC; CDR3 protein: CASSLGLNYGYTF
V gene: TRBV6-1; D gene: -; J gene: TRBJ1-2; clone size: -; CDR3 DNA: TGTGCCAGCAGCGGGCCGGAAGTATATGGCTACACCTTC; CDR3 protein: CASSGPEVYGYTF
V gene: TRBV10-3; D gene: -; J gene: TRBJ1-1; clone size: many; CDR3 DNA: TGTGCCATCAGTGAGTCACTTACTAATGAAGCTTTCTTT; CDR3 protein: CAISESLTNEAFF
V gene: TRBV7-6; D gene: -; J gene: TRBJ2-7; clone size: many; CDR3 DNA: TGTGCCAGCAGCTTAGCCCTAGGGACCCACGAGCAGTACTTC; CDR3 protein: CASSLALGTHEQYF
V gene: TRBV20-1; D gene: -; J gene: TRBJ1-2; clone size: many; CDR3 DNA: TGCAGTGCTAGGGATAGGGACGGGGCTAACTATGGCTACACCTTC; CDR3 protein: CSARDRDGANYGYTF
V gene: TRBV5-1; D gene: TRBD1; J gene: TRBJ2-2; clone size: -; CDR3 DNA: TGCGCCAGCAGCTCGAGGACAGGGCTGAGCGGGGAGCTGTTTTTT; CDR3 protein: CASSSRTGLSGELFF
V gene: TRBV25-1; D gene: TRBD1; J gene: TRBJ1-3; clone size: many; CDR3 DNA: TGTGCCAGCAGTGAACTAGGGACAGCCGGAAACACCATATATTTT; CDR3 protein: CASSELGTAGNTIYF
V gene: TRBV20-1; D gene: -; J gene: TRBJ1-5; clone size: many; CDR3 DNA: TGCAGTGCTAGATTCCCTGACAGGCTCCAGCCCCAGCATTTT; CDR3 protein: CSARFPDRLQPQHF
V gene: TRBV18; D gene: TRBD1; J gene: TRBJ2-7; clone size: many; CDR3 DNA: TGTGCCAGCTCTCCTAGGACAGGGCTCCACGAGCAGTACTTC; CDR3 protein: CASSPRTGLHEQYF
V gene: TRBV20-1; D gene: -; J gene: TRBJ1-1; clone size: many; CDR3 DNA: TGCAGCGCGGTCCCCGCTATGAACACTGAAGCTTTCTTT; CDR3 protein: CSAVPAMNTEAFF
V gene: TRBV5-1; D gene: -; J gene: TRBJ1-4; clone size: many; CDR3 DNA: TGCGCCAGCAGCGGCACCGACGGTAATGAAAAACTGTTTTTT; CDR3 protein: CASSGTDGNEKLFF
V gene: TRBV20-1; D gene: -; J gene: TRBJ2-5; clone size: many; CDR3 DNA: TGCAGTGCTAGAGACCTCCGGGGCTTAGAGACCCAGTACTTC; CDR3 protein: CSARDLRGLETQYF
V gene: TRBV7-2; D gene: -; J gene: TRBJ1-1; clone size: many; CDR3 DNA: TGTGCCAGCACCCTCTCGACGAACACTGAAGCTTTCTTT; CDR3 protein: CASTLSTNTEAFF
V gene: TRBV20-1; D gene: TRBD2; J gene: TRBJ2-7; clone size: -; CDR3 DNA: TGCAGTGCTAGAGAAGGGCTAGCGGGGGGGCAGAACGAGCAGTACTTC; CDR3 protein: CSAREGLAGGQNEQYF
V gene: TRBV5-1; D gene: TRBD1; J gene: TRBJ2-7; clone size: few; CDR3 DNA: TGCGCCAGCAGCCCCCGGGTGACAGGGCCGTTCTACGAGCAGTACTTC; CDR3 protein: CASSPRVTGPFYEQYF
V gene: TRBV18; D gene: -; J gene: TRBJ2-4; clone size: many; CDR3 DNA: TGTGCCAGCTCAGGGTCGGCGGAAAACATTCAGTACTTC; CDR3 protein: CASSGSAENIQYF
V gene: TRBV29-1; D gene: -; J gene: TRBJ2-5; clone size: many; CDR3 DNA: TGCAGCGTTGCACCAATGGAGACCCAGTACTTC; CDR3 protein: CSVAPMETQYF
V gene: TRBV29-1; D gene: -; J gene: TRBJ1-1; clone size: many; CDR3 DNA: TGCAGCGTAGGTGGGGGCATGAACACTGAAGCTTTCTTT; CDR3 protein: CSVGGGMNTEAFF
V gene: TRBV6-2/TRBV6-3; D gene: -; J gene: TRBJ1-5; clone size: many; CDR3 DNA: TGTGCCAGCAGTTACTCGACGGGGGCCCAGCATTTT; CDR3 protein: CASSYSTGAQHF
V gene: TRBV20-1; D gene: -; J gene: TRBJ1-4; clone size: many; CDR3 DNA: TGCAGTGTTTCTGGGGGGGGGACGGGTGAAAAACTGTTTTTT; CDR3 protein: CSVSGGGTGEKLFF
V gene: TRBV4-2; D gene: -; J gene: TRBJ2-7; clone size: many; CDR3 DNA: TGTGCCAGCAGCCAAGGGGGGAGCTCCTACGAGCAGTACTTC; CDR3 protein: CASSQGGSSYEQYF
V gene: TRBV20-1; D gene: TRBD1; J gene: TRBJ2-6; clone size: many; CDR3 DNA: TGCAGTGCTGCACCGGGACAGGGCTTCTCTGGGGCCAACGTCCTGACTTTC; CDR3 protein: CSAAPGQGFSGANVLTF
V gene: TRBV25-1; D gene: TRBD1; J gene: TRBJ2-2; clone size: medium-sized; CDR3 DNA: TGTGCCAGCAGTGAATTTGGGACAGGGGGCACCGGGGAGCTGTTTTTT; CDR3 protein: CASSEFGTGGTGELFF